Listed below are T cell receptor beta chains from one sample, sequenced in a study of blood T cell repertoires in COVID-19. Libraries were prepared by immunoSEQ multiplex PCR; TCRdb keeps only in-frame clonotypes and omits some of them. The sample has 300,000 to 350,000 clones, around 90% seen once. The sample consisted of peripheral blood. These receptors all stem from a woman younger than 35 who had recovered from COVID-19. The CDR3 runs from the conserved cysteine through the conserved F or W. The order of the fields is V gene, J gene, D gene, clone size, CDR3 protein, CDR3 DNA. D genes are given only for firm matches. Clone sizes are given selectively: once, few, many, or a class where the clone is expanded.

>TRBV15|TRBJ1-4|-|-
CATSRAGAQVREKLFF
TGTGCCACCAGCAGAGCAGGGGCCCAAGTTCGTGAAAAACTGTTTTTT
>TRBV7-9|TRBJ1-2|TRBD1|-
CASSSAYRGVYGYTF
TGTGCCAGCAGCTCCGCCTACAGGGGAGTGTATGGCTACACCTTC
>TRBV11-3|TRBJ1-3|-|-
CASSLTVLGNTIYF
TGTGCCAGCAGCTTAACGGTACTTGGAAACACCATATATTTT
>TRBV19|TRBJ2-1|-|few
CASSLSYNEQFF
TGTGCCAGTAGTCTATCCTACAATGAGCAGTTCTTC
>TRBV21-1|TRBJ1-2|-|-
CASSKDDRGHYGYTF
TGTGCCAGCAGCAAAGACGACAGGGGGCACTATGGCTACACCTTC
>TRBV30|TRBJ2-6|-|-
CAWRETKAGANVLTF
TGTGCCTGGAGAGAGACTAAGGCTGGGGCCAACGTCCTGACTTTC
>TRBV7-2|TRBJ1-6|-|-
CASRPYTGYNSPLHF
TGTGCCAGCAGACCCTATACAGGGTATAATTCACCCCTCCACTTT
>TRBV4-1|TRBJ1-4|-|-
CASSPTWGANEKLFF
TGCGCCAGCAGCCCCACGTGGGGAGCTAATGAAAAACTGTTTTTT
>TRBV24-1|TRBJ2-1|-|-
CATSDLRNSEQFF
TGTGCCACCAGTGATTTGCGAAACTCTGAGCAGTTCTTC
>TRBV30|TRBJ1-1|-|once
CAWSVRGTEAFF
TGTGCCTGGAGTGTACGAGGGACTGAAGCTTTCTTT
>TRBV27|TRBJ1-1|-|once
CASSQGLNTEAFF
TGTGCCAGCAGCCAGGGCCTCAACACTGAAGCTTTCTTT
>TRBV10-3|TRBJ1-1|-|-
CAISDMLGQNTEAFF
TGTGCCATCAGTGATATGCTGGGGCAGAACACTGAAGCTTTCTTT
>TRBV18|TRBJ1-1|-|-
CASSPRSGANTEAFF
TGTGCCAGCTCACCACGTAGCGGGGCGAACACTGAAGCTTTCTTT
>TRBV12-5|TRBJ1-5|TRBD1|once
CASGLALWGQQDWGNQPQHF
TGTGCTAGTGGTTTGGCCTTGTGGGGACAGCAAGATTGGGGCAATCAGCCCCAGCATTTT
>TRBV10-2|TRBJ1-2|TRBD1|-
CASSEPGQNYGYTF
TGCGCCAGCAGTGAGCCGGGACAGAACTATGGCTACACCTTC
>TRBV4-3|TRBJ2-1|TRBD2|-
CASSQDRASGSSSYNEQFF
TGCGCCAGCAGCCAAGATCGGGCTAGCGGTTCGAGCTCCTACAATGAGCAGTTCTTC
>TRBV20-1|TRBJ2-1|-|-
CSAFFLNEQFF
TGCAGTGCCTTTTTTCTGAATGAGCAGTTCTTC
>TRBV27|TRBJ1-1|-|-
CAAGPPGVEAFF
TGTGCCGCCGGGCCGCCGGGGGTGGAAGCTTTCTTT
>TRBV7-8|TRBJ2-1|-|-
CASSSQGYNEQFF
TGTGCCAGCAGCTCCCAGGGGTACAATGAGCAGTTCTTC
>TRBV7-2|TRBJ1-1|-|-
CASSLAPWGGDTEAFF
TGTGCCAGCAGCTTAGCCCCTTGGGGGGGCGACACTGAAGCTTTCTTT
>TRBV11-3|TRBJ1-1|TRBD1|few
CASSLLKTGETEAFF
TGTGCCAGCAGCTTGCTGAAGACAGGGGAGACTGAAGCTTTCTTT
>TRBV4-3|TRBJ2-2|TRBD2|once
CASSQAHWSGTNTGELFF
TGCGCCAGCAGCCAAGCCCATTGGAGCGGGACGAACACCGGGGAGCTGTTTTTT
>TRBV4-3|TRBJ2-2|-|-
CASSQDSWTGELFF
TGCGCCAGCAGCCAAGACAGTTGGACCGGGGAGCTGTTTTTT
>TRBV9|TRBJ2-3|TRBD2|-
CASSANSGTSGRALGTQYF
TGTGCCAGCAGCGCAAACAGCGGAACTAGCGGGAGGGCCTTAGGTACGCAGTATTTT
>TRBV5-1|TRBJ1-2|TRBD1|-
CASSLGQGDEYGYTF
TGCGCCAGCAGCTTGGGACAGGGGGACGAGTATGGCTACACCTTC
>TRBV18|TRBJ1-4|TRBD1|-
CASSPPGQGYEKLFF
TGTGCCAGCTCACCACCGGGACAGGGGTATGAAAAACTGTTTTTT
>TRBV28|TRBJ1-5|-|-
CASSFFQGSQPQHF
TGTGCCAGCAGTTTCTTTCAGGGGTCTCAGCCCCAGCATTTT
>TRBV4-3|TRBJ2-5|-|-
CASSQDYSGGEETQYF
TGCGCCAGCAGCCAAGACTATAGCGGAGGGGAGGAGACCCAGTACTTC
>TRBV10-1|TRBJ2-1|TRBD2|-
CASSEGAAGGPYNEQFF
TGCGCCAGCAGTGAGGGGGCCGCGGGAGGTCCCTACAATGAGCAGTTCTTC
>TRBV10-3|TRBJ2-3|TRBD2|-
CAISVRSGEGLDTQYF
TGTGCCATCAGTGTACGGTCGGGGGAGGGACTCGATACGCAGTATTTT
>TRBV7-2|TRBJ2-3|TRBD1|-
CASSPGTGLSGDTQYF
TGTGCCAGCAGCCCCGGGACAGGGTTATCTGGAGATACGCAGTATTTT
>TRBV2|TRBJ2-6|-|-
CASSDYSGANVLTF
TGTGCCAGCAGTGACTACTCTGGGGCCAACGTCCTGACTTTC
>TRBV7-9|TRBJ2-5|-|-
CASIRTGETQYF
TGTGCCAGCATTCGAACAGGGGAGACCCAGTACTTC